Included here is one T cell receptor beta chain sequence, with context. The antigen is unknown. The record originates from a study of cytomegalovirus exposure and HLA in healthy donors. PCR used 60 Vbeta primers and 13 Jbeta primers. Assay used: immunoSEQ multiplex PCR; TCRdb lists only in-frame clones, some missing. The sample lists about 130,000 clones, over 75% seen once, with around 1.7% in the top ten. J lost 7 bases, V lost 2 bases, and 6 bases had no gene match. Looked up from germline, CDR1 is MNHEY and CDR2 is SVGAGI. The CDR3 extends over 16 amino acids. Study-wide findings and caveats: Highly shared variants forming one cluster were likely a sequencing artifact.

The J gene is TRBJ1-6, the V gene TRBV6-5; 9 positions match TRBD1. Sequenced sample: PBMCs. The sequence was collected from a boy younger than 18 in good health and CMV-seronegative. CDR3 sequence (DNA): TGTGCCAGCAGTTACGTAGGACAGGGGCGGAATTCACCCCTCCACTTT. Translating it yields CASSYVGQGRNSPLHF.